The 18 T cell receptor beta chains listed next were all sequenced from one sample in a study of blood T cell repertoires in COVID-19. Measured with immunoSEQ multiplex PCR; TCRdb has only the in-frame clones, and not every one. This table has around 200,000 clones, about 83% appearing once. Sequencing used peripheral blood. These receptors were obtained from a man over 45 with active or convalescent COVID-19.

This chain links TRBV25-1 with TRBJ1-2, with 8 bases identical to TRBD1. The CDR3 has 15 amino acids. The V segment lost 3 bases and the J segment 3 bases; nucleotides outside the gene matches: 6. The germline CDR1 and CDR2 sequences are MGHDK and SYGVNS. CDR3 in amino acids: CASSDPQGGHYGYTF. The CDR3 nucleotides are TGTGCCAGCAGTGACCCACAGGGGGGCCACTATGGCTACACCTTC.

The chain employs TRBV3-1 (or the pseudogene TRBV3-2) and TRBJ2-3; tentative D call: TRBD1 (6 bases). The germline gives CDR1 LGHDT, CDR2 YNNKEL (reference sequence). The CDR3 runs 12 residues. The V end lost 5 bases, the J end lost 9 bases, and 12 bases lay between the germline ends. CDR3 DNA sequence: TGTGCCAGCAGCGCGACAGGCAAAACGCAGTATTTT. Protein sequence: CASSATGKTQYF.

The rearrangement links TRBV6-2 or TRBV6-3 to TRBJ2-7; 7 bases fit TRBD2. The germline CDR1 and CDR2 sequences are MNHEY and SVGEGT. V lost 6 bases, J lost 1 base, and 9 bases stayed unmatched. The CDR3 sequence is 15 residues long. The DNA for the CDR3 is TGTGCCAGCAGCCGAAGCGGGGAGAGGTCCTACGAGCAGTACTTC. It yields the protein CASSRSGERSYEQYF.

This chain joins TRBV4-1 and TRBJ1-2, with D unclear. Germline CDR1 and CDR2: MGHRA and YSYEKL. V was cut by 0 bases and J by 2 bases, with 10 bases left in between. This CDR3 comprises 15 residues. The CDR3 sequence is CASSQDTGRNYGYTF. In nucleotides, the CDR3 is TGCGCCAGCAGCCAAGATACCGGCAGGAACTATGGCTACACCTTC.

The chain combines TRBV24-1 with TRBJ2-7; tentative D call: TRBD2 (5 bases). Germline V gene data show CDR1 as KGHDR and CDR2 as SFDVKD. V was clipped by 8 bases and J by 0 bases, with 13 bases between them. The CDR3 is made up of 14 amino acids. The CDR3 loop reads CATKAPGYSYEQYF. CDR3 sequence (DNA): TGTGCCACCAAGGCCCCGGGGTACTCCTACGAGCAGTACTTC.

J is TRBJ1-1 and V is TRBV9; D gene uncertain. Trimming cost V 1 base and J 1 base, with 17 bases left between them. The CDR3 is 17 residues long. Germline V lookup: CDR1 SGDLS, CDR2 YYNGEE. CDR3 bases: TGTGCCAGCAGCGTAAGCCAGGTCTGGGCTTCGAACACTGAAGCTTTCTTT. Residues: CASSVSQVWASNTEAFF.

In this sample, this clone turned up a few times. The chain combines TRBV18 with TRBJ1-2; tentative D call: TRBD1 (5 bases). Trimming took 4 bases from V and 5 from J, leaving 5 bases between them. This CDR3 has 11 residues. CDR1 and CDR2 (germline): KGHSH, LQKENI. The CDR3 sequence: CASSQGYGYTF. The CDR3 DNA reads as TGTGCCAGCTCACAGGGGTATGGCTACACCTTC.

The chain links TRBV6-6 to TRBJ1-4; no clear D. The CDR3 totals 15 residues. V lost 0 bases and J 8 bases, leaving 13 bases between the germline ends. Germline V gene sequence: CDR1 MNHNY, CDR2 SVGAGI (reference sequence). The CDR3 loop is CASSYSGRREEKLFF. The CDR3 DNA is TGTGCCAGCAGTTACTCCGGACGCCGGGAGGAAAAACTGTTTTTT.

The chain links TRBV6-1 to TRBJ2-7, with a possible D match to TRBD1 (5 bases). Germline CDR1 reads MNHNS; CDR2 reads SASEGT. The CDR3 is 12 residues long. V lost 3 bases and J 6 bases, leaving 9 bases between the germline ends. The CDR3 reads CASSDWGLEQYF. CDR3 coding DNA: TGTGCCAGCAGTGATTGGGGCCTCGAGCAGTACTTC.

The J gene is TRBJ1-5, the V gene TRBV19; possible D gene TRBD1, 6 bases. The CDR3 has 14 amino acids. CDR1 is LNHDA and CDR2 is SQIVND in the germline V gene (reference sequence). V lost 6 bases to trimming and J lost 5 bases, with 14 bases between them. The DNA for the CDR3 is TGTGCCAGTAGCCCCCAACAGGGACATCAGCCCCAGCATTTT. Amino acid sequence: CASSPQQGHQPQHF. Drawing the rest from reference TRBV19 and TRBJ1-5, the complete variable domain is DGGITQSPKYLFRKEGQNVTLSCEQNLNHDAMYWYRQDPGQGLRLIYYSQIVNDFQKGDIAEGYSVSREKKESFPLTVTSAQKNPTAFYLCASSPQQGHQPQHFGDGTRLSIL.

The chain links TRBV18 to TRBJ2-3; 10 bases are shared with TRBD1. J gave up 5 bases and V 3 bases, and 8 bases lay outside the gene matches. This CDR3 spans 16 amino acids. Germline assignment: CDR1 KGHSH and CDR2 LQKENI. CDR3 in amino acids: CASSPADRGRGDTQYF. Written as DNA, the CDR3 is TGTGCCAGCTCACCGGCTGACAGGGGGCGAGGAGATACGCAGTATTTT.

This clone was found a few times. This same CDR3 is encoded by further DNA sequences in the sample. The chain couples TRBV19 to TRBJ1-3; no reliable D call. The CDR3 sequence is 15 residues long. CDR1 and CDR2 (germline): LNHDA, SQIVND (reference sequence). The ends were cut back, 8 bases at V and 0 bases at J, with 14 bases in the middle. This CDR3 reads CASSRGPSSGNTIYF. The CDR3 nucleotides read TGTGCCAGTTCAAGAGGGCCCTCCTCTGGAAACACCATATATTTT. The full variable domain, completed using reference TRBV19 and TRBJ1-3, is DGGITQSPKYLFRKEGQNVTLSCEQNLNHDAMYWYRQDPGQGLRLIYYSQIVNDFQKGDIAEGYSVSREKKESFPLTVTSAQKNPTAFYLCASSRGPSSGNTIYFGEGSWLTVV.

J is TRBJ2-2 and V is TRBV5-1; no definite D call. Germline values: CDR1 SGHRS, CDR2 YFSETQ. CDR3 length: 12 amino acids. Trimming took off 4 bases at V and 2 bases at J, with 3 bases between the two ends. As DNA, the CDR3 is TGCGCCAGCAGCATAAACACCGGGGAGCTGTTTTTT. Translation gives CASSINTGELFF.

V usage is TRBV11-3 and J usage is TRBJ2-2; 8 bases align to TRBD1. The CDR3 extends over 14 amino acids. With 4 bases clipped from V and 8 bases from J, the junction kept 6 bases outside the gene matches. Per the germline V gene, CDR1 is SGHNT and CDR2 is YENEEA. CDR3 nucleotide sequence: TGTGCCAGCAGCTCACGACAGGGGAAGGGGGAGCTGTTTTTT. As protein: CASSSRQGKGELFF. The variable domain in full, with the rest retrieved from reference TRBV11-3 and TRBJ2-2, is EAGVVQSPRYKIIEKKQPVAFWCNPISGHNTLYWYLQNLGQGPELLIRYENEEAVDDSQLPKDRFSAERLKGVDSTLKIQPAELGDSAVYLCASSSRQGKGELFFGEGSRLTVL.

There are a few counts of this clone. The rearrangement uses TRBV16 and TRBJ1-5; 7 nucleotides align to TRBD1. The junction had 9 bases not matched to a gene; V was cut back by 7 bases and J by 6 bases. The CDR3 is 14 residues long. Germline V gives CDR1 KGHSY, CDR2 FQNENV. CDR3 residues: CASIDQGDPQPQHF. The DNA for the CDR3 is TGTGCCAGCATCGACCAGGGGGACCCTCAGCCCCAGCATTTT.

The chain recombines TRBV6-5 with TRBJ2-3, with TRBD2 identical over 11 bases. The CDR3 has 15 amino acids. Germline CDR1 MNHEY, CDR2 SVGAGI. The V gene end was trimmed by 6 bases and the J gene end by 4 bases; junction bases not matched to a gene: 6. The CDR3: CASRSSGGWADTQYF. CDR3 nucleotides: TGTGCCAGCAGATCTAGCGGGGGGTGGGCAGATACGCAGTATTTT.

The CDR3 loop is CASTLSTVGDSPLHF. The CDR3 coding sequence is TGCGCCAGCACCCTTTCGACAGTTGGCGATTCACCCCTCCACTTT. The chain uses TRBV5-1 and TRBJ1-6; TRBD1 might be the D (5 bases). The germline V and J ends were trimmed by 6 bases and 8 bases, with 18 bases remaining between them. Per germline, CDR1 SGHRS and CDR2 YFSETQ. This CDR3 has 15 residues.

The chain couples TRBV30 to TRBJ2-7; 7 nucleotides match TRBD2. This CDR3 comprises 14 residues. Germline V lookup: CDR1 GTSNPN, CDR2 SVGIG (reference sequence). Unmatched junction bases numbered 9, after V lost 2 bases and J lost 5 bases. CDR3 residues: CAWSRSSGGDEQYF. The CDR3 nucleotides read TGTGCCTGGAGTAGGTCTAGCGGCGGTGACGAGCAGTACTTC.